These 15 T cell receptor beta chains originate from one sample sequenced in a study of T-cell memory formation after mild COVID-19. Via MiXCR, TCRdb re-called the 5' RACE reads, giving one row per CDR3 protein. Altogether hundreds of thousands of distinct CDR3 sequences are present, 20% to 25% being singletons, with the ten largest covering approximately 8.4%. Source material: PBMCs or a T cell subset sorted from them (not recorded which). These TCRs come from an adult woman who had mild COVID-19 (a few samples of this study predate the infection). Cell type and time point are not known.

J is TRBJ2-3 and V is TRBV5-4; TRBD1 is a possible D gene (6 bases). CDR1 and CDR2 (germline): SGHNT, YYREEE (reference sequence). The CDR3 is 12 amino acids. Trimming pared 7 bases from V and 8 bases from J, leaving 14 bases between. CDR3 sequence (DNA): TGTGCCAGCCTCGGGGACACGGGTACGCAGTATTTT. Protein product: CASLGDTGTQYF.

This clonotype was found many times. This chain uses TRBV19 with TRBJ2-1; TRBD2 matches at 7 bases. The germline CDR1 and CDR2 sequences are LNHDA and SQIVND (reference sequence). This CDR3 has 13 residues. V dropped 7 bases and J dropped 6; count of bases not matched to a gene: 6. CDR3 loop: CASTGTGGNEQFF. The CDR3 DNA reads as TGTGCCAGTACCGGGACGGGGGGCAATGAGCAGTTCTTC.

This clonotype was detected only once. V and J are TRBV9 and TRBJ2-7; TRBD1 agrees at 9 bases. CDR1 is SGDLS, CDR2 YYNGEE, per germline. J lost 5 bases, V lost 4 bases, and 7 bases had no gene match. The CDR3 runs 14 residues. CDR3 DNA sequence: TGTGCCAGCAGCCCCGGGGACAGGGCTCACGAGCAGTACTTC. This gives the protein CASSPGDRAHEQYF.

The J gene is TRBJ2-5, the V gene TRBV5-6, with 12 bases lining up with TRBD2. Germline V gene sequence: CDR1 SGHDT, CDR2 YYEEEE. V lost 5 bases, J lost 4 bases, and 6 bases stayed unmatched. The CDR3 contains 15 residues. The CDR3 spells CASSLAGGIGETQYF. CDR3 DNA: TGTGCCAGCAGTCTAGCGGGGGGGATTGGAGAGACCCAGTACTTC.

A few counts support this clonotype. This chain connects TRBV7-2 to TRBJ2-1, with 12 bases identical to TRBD2. V lost 4 bases and J lost 4; bases outside the gene matches: 8. From germline, CDR1 is SGHTA and CDR2 FQGNSA. The CDR3 is 17 residues long. CDR3 region: CASSSRPTSGRYNEQFF. The CDR3 DNA reads TGTGCCAGCAGCTCCAGACCTACTAGCGGGAGGTACAATGAGCAGTTCTTC.

The chain couples TRBV5-1 to TRBJ2-5, with 7 nucleotides matching TRBD1. V lost 7 bases and J lost 1; bases outside the gene matches: 7. The CDR3 contains 14 residues. Germline V lookup: CDR1 SGHRS, CDR2 YFSETQ. This chain's CDR3 is CASGPGTVQETQYF. For the CDR3, the DNA is TGCGCCAGCGGACCCGGGACAGTCCAAGAGACCCAGTACTTC.

The table lists this clonotype with a few counts. The chain combines TRBV20-1 with TRBJ2-1; the D is unclear. The CDR3 is 11 residues long. In germline, CDR1 is DFQATT, CDR2 SNEGSKA (reference sequence). V lost 6 bases, J lost 6 bases, and 9 bases lay in between. CDR3 sequence (DNA): TGCAGTGCCGTAGTATTCAATGAGCAGTTCTTC. It specifies CSAVVFNEQFF.

The sample holds a few counts of this clonotype. V gene TRBV7-2 combines with J gene TRBJ1-5; 7 nucleotides agree with TRBD1. The V gene's germline CDR1 is SGHTA and CDR2 FQGNSA. The CDR3 loop spans 15 amino acids. V lost 5 bases and J lost 0; bases outside the gene matches: 4. The CDR3 protein is CASSQGGSSNQPQHF. CDR3 DNA: TGTGCCAGCAGCCAAGGGGGCAGTAGCAATCAGCCCCAGCATTTT.

The chain uses TRBV2 and TRBJ2-7; D is perhaps TRBD1 (5 bases). CDR1 and CDR2 from the germline V gene are SNHLY and FYNNEI. There are 13 residues in the CDR3. Trimming took off 11 bases at V and 3 bases at J, with 17 bases between the two ends. The CDR3 spells CAASQQENYEQYF. Written as DNA, the CDR3 is TGTGCCGCCAGCCAACAGGAGAACTACGAGCAGTACTTC. Drawing the rest from reference TRBV2 and TRBJ2-7, the complete variable domain is EPEVTQTPSHQVTQMGQEVILRCVPISNHLYFYWYRQILGQKVEFLVSFYNNEISEKSEIFDDQFSVERPDGSNFTLKIRSTKLEDSAMYFCAASQQENYEQYFGPGTRLTVT.

The V and J genes are TRBV3-1 and TRBJ1-1, with 8 nucleotides matching TRBD1. Per the germline V gene, CDR1 is LGHDT and CDR2 is YNNKEL (reference sequence). This CDR3 has 14 residues. The junction had 7 bases not matched to a gene; V was cut back by 4 bases and J by 6 bases. The CDR3 DNA sequence: TGTGCCAGCAGCCCAAGGGGGACAGGACCTGAAGCTTTCTTT. Translation: CASSPRGTGPEAFF.

The table lists this clonotype with many counts. The chain recombines TRBV5-1 with TRBJ2-7; 10 bases align to TRBD2. V lost 1 base and J lost 4; bases outside the gene matches: 5. CDR1 and CDR2 (germline): SGHRS, YFSETQ. This CDR3 has 15 amino acids. CDR3 sequence (DNA): TGCGCCAGCAGCTTGTCTAGCGGGGGATCATACGAGCAGTACTTC. Protein: CASSLSSGGSYEQYF.

The chain is built from TRBV29-1 and TRBJ1-1; 7 bases line up with TRBD1. The germline V gene has CDR1 SQVTM and CDR2 ANQGSEA. This CDR3 has 14 residues. V lost 4 bases, J lost 3 bases, and 8 bases stayed unmatched. CDR3 protein: CSVVRQGKDTEAFF. As DNA, the CDR3 is TGCAGCGTTGTTCGACAGGGAAAGGACACTGAAGCTTTCTTT.

This clonotype was seen a few times. The chain joins TRBV11-2 to TRBJ2-2; TRBD1 is a possible D gene (6 bases). The CDR3 runs to 14 residues. The V gene lost 5 bases and the J gene lost 3 bases, with 10 bases spanning the gap. Germline V gene data show CDR1 as SGHAT and CDR2 as FQNNGV. The chain's CDR3 is CASSRTGYTGELFF. Here the CDR3 DNA reads TGTGCCAGCAGCCGAACAGGGTACACCGGGGAGCTGTTTTTT.

The chain recombines TRBV18 with TRBJ1-2, with 10 bases aligning to TRBD1. V gave up 3 bases and J gave up 6 bases; unmatched junction bases: 7. This CDR3 is built from 15 residues. CDR1 and CDR2 from the germline V gene are KGHSH and LQKENI. The CDR3 DNA is TGTGCCAGCTCACCGGGGGACAGGGGAGGCCATGGCTACACCTTC. Protein product: CASSPGDRGGHGYTF.

This clonotype was picked up a small number of times. The V call is TRBV7-3, the J call TRBJ2-3; TRBD2 is a possible D gene (5 bases). CDR1 SGHTA and CDR2 FQGTGA come from the germline V gene. Between the trimmed V and J ends, which lost 5 bases and 1 base, there was a span of 16 bases. The length of the CDR3 is 16 residues. The CDR3, as DNA: TGTGCCAGCAGCCTGAACACTCTGAGGGGCACAGATACGCAGTATTTT. Translated: CASSLNTLRGTDTQYF.